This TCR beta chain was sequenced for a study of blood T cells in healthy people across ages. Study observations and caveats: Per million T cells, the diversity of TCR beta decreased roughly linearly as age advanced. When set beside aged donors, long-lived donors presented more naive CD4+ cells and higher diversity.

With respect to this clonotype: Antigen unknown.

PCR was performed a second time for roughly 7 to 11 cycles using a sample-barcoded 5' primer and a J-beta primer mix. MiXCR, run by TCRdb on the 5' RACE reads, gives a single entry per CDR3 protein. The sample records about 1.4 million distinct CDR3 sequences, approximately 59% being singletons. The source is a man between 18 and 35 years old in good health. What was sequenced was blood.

The CDR3 spells CASSLPIAGGDKETQYF. Written as DNA, the CDR3 is TGTGCCAGCAGCTTACCTATAGCGGGGGGTGACAAAGAGACCCAGTACTTC. The chain has TRBV11-2 and TRBJ2-5; 10 nucleotides line up with TRBD2. CDR1 is SGHAT, CDR2 FQNNGV, per germline. The CDR3 is made up of 17 amino acids. V gave up 2 bases and J gave up 3 bases; unmatched junction bases: 9.